This is a list of T cell receptor beta chains from one sample in a study of OX40 agonist ivuxolimab in advanced cancers. Produced via immunoSEQ multiplex PCR; TCRdb's table is partial and in-frame only. In the table there are over 60,000 clones, 65% to 85% of which are singletons. The sample here was CD4+ or CD8+ T cells sorted from blood, taken in a trial of the OX40 agonist ivuxolimab. The origin of the receptors is an adult with an advanced solid tumor such as melanoma, head and neck, liver or kidney cancer. The conserved cysteine and the conserved F or W are not part of the CDR3 here. Fields, in order: D gene, clone size, J gene, V gene, CDR3 protein. D genes are given only for firm matches. Rows may omit the clone size; those that give it use once, few, many or a size class.

D gene: TRBD1
clone size: -
J gene: TRBJ2-2
V gene: TRBV5-1
CDR3 protein: ASSLDPAGGTGELF

D gene: -
clone size: -
J gene: TRBJ1-2
V gene: TRBV19
CDR3 protein: ASKDPNLYGYT

D gene: TRBD2
clone size: -
J gene: TRBJ2-2
V gene: TRBV18
CDR3 protein: ASSLRTSGNGNTGELF

D gene: TRBD1
clone size: once
J gene: TRBJ2-1
V gene: TRBV7-9
CDR3 protein: ASSLSTGIYNEQF

D gene: -
clone size: -
J gene: TRBJ2-2
V gene: TRBV11-3
CDR3 protein: ASSLAGAANTGELF

D gene: -
clone size: -
J gene: TRBJ2-3
V gene: TRBV5-6
CDR3 protein: ASSSAKGADTQY

D gene: TRBD1
clone size: -
J gene: TRBJ1-4
V gene: TRBV4-2
CDR3 protein: ASSQDRAGGEKLF

D gene: -
clone size: -
J gene: TRBJ2-3
V gene: TRBV4-2
CDR3 protein: ASSLRTSGDTQY

D gene: -
clone size: -
J gene: TRBJ1-2
V gene: TRBV11-3
CDR3 protein: ASSFERNGYT

D gene: -
clone size: -
J gene: TRBJ1-1
V gene: TRBV29-1
CDR3 protein: SVNTMNTEAF

D gene: -
clone size: once
J gene: TRBJ2-2
V gene: TRBV4-1
CDR3 protein: ASSQASANTGELF

D gene: TRBD2
clone size: once
J gene: TRBJ2-1
V gene: TRBV9
CDR3 protein: ASSAGGTPLNEQF

D gene: TRBD1
clone size: few
J gene: TRBJ1-5
V gene: TRBV5-1
CDR3 protein: ASSKTGGVDQPQH

D gene: -
clone size: -
J gene: TRBJ2-3
V gene: TRBV9
CDR3 protein: ASSTGNTQY

D gene: -
clone size: -
J gene: TRBJ1-2
V gene: TRBV19
CDR3 protein: ASSMSSTTNYGYT

D gene: -
clone size: few
J gene: TRBJ1-5
V gene: TRBV27
CDR3 protein: ASSLTLYQPQH

D gene: -
clone size: -
J gene: TRBJ1-2
V gene: TRBV30
CDR3 protein: AWILRGAPNYGYT

D gene: TRBD2
clone size: -
J gene: TRBJ2-1
V gene: TRBV5-1
CDR3 protein: ASSPGGTSFNEQF

D gene: -
clone size: -
J gene: TRBJ1-1
V gene: TRBV19
CDR3 protein: ASSHIGGGGAEAF

D gene: TRBD2
clone size: few
J gene: TRBJ2-3
V gene: TRBV4-3
CDR3 protein: ASSQGASGYTDTQY

D gene: -
clone size: -
J gene: TRBJ2-3
V gene: TRBV5-6
CDR3 protein: ASAPAMLNTQY

D gene: TRBD2
clone size: -
J gene: -
V gene: TRBV5-1
CDR3 protein: ASSRSGDSYEQY

D gene: TRBD2
clone size: -
J gene: TRBJ2-2
V gene: TRBV18
CDR3 protein: ASSAGLPNTGELF

D gene: -
clone size: -
J gene: TRBJ1-3
V gene: TRBV5-1
CDR3 protein: ASSLGTAGNTIY

D gene: -
clone size: -
J gene: TRBJ1-2
V gene: TRBV5-1
CDR3 protein: ASSRNRDGEGNGYT

D gene: TRBD2
clone size: -
J gene: TRBJ2-1
V gene: TRBV4-2
CDR3 protein: ASSQDLAGVREQF

D gene: TRBD2
clone size: -
J gene: TRBJ2-1
V gene: TRBV15
CDR3 protein: ATSRGLAGSYNEQF

D gene: -
clone size: few
J gene: TRBJ1-2
V gene: TRBV7-9
CDR3 protein: ASSLRAGEDGYT

D gene: -
clone size: once
J gene: TRBJ2-1
V gene: TRBV9
CDR3 protein: ASSVGAGNHNEQF

D gene: TRBD1
clone size: few
J gene: TRBJ2-7
V gene: TRBV2
CDR3 protein: AISRDRGHEQY

D gene: -
clone size: -
J gene: TRBJ1-2
V gene: TRBV4-3
CDR3 protein: ASSPGREDGYT

D gene: -
clone size: -
J gene: TRBJ2-2
V gene: TRBV7-6
CDR3 protein: ASSPQRGYTGELF

D gene: TRBD1
clone size: -
J gene: TRBJ1-1
V gene: TRBV7-3
CDR3 protein: ASSLPGQGLTEAF

D gene: TRBD1
clone size: -
J gene: TRBJ2-3
V gene: TRBV5-4
CDR3 protein: ASSLGQGASTDTQY

D gene: -
clone size: -
J gene: TRBJ1-6
V gene: TRBV19
CDR3 protein: ASSIGGPNNSPLH

D gene: TRBD1
clone size: -
J gene: TRBJ1-1
V gene: TRBV2
CDR3 protein: ATTGQGGTEAF

D gene: -
clone size: few
J gene: TRBJ2-5
V gene: TRBV7-3
CDR3 protein: ASSSGRRAETQY

D gene: -
clone size: -
J gene: TRBJ1-6
V gene: TRBV19
CDR3 protein: ASSIVGRGESPLH

D gene: -
clone size: few
J gene: TRBJ1-1
V gene: TRBV21-1
CDR3 protein: ALPNTEAF